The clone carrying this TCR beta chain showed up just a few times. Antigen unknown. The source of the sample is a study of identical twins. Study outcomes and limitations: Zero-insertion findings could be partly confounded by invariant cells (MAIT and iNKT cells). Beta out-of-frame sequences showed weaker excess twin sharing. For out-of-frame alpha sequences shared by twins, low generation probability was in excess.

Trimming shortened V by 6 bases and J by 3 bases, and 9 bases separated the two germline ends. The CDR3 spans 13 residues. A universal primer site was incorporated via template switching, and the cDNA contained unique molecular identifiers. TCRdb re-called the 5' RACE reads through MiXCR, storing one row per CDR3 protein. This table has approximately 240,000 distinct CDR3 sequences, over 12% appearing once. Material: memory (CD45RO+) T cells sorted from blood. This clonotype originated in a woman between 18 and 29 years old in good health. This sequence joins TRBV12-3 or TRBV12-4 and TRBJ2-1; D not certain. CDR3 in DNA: TGTGCCAGCAGGCTAGACGGCTACAATGAGCAGTTCTTC. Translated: CASRLDGYNEQFF.